The 18 T cell receptor beta chains listed next were all sequenced from one sample in a study of shared clonotypes between healthy human individuals. Libraries were prepared by immunoSEQ multiplex PCR; TCRdb keeps only in-frame clonotypes and omits some of them. The data contain more than 2,000,000 clones, over 85% of them seen just once; the ten biggest clones take up about 0.13%. The sequenced sample consisted of naive CD4+ T cells sorted from blood. Subset specified: CD45RA+ positively selected. These receptors all stem from a man aged 18 to 30 in good health.

The rearrangement joins TRBV4-3 to TRBJ1-5; D ambiguous. CDR1 is LGHNA, CDR2 YSLEER, per germline. This CDR3 comprises 15 residues. V was clipped by 0 bases and J by 8 bases, with 14 bases between them. In DNA form, the CDR3 reads TGCGCCAGCAGCCAAGATTGGACCAGAGATGAGCCCCAGCATTTT. Its protein product is CASSQDWTRDEPQHF.

The V and J genes are TRBV5-1 and TRBJ2-3; D not certain. CDR3 size: 15 residues. The ends were cut back, 4 bases at V and 3 bases at J, with 15 bases in the middle. Germline CDR1 reads SGHRS; CDR2 reads YFSETQ. CDR3 amino acids: CASSRFGTQTDTQYF. The CDR3 coding sequence is TGCGCCAGCAGCCGATTTGGTACTCAAACAGATACGCAGTATTTT.

Regarding this clone: The same CDR3 also results from other DNA sequences found in this sample. The chain recombines TRBV5-1 with TRBJ2-3, with TRBD2 as a possible D gene (5 bases). V was clipped by 3 bases and J by 0 bases, with 8 bases between them. This CDR3 region has 14 residues. Germline-derived CDR1 and CDR2 are SGHRS and YFSETQ. CDR3 nucleotides: TGCGCCAGCAGCTCTGGGAGAAGCACAGATACGCAGTATTTT. This encodes CASSSGRSTDTQYF.

The chain uses TRBV2 and TRBJ2-2, with 8 nucleotides matching TRBD1. The CDR3 covers 15 residues. The germline V gene encodes CDR1 SNHLY and CDR2 FYNNEI. V was clipped by 6 bases and J by 6 bases; unmatched bases: 9. The CDR3 region is CASRSRGLGSGELFF. In nucleotides, the CDR3 is TGTGCCAGCAGGTCCAGGGGGCTTGGCTCCGGGGAGCTGTTTTTT.

The chain recombines TRBV7-9 with TRBJ1-1; 7 bases are a match to TRBD1. V lost 4 bases to trimming and J lost 3 bases; unmatched junction nucleotides: 8. The length of the CDR3 is 15 residues. Germline CDR1 SEHNR, CDR2 FQNEAQ (reference sequence). This CDR3 reads CASSSRQGEDTEAFF. The DNA for the CDR3 is TGTGCCAGCAGCTCCCGACAGGGCGAAGACACTGAAGCTTTCTTT.

This rearrangement joins TRBV4-1 to TRBJ2-3, with TRBD2 matching 13 bases. Trimming took 4 bases from V and 5 from J; bases not matched to a gene: 6. The CDR3 spans 16 residues. CDR1 and CDR2 (germline): MGHRA, YSYEKL. The CDR3 nucleotides read TGCGCCAGCAGCCCCGGGACTAGCGGGAACCGAGATACGCAGTATTTT. Translating gives CASSPGTSGNRDTQYF.

V usage is TRBV19 and J usage is TRBJ2-1; TRBD1 aligns across 7 bases. Germline V lookup: CDR1 LNHDA, CDR2 SQIVND (reference sequence). V dropped 6 bases and J dropped 0; count of bases not matched to a gene: 5. CDR3 size: 15 residues. The CDR3 spells CASRDRDSSYNEQFF. The CDR3, as DNA: TGTGCCAGTAGGGACCGGGACAGCTCCTACAATGAGCAGTTCTTC.

This clone occurred once. V is TRBV6-5 and J is TRBJ2-7; 8 bases fit TRBD2. V shed 7 bases and J 2 bases; nucleotides not matched to a gene: 10. Germline V gene lookup returns CDR1 MNHEY and CDR2 SVGAGI. The length of the CDR3 is 15 residues. The CDR3 DNA reads as TGTGCCAGCACCCCCGGGGGGGGAAAAACCTACGAGCAGTACTTC. It encodes CASTPGGGKTYEQYF.

The rearrangement links TRBV19 to TRBJ1-5; 8 nucleotides agree with TRBD1. The V gene end was trimmed by 7 bases and the J gene end by 3 bases; junction bases not matched to a gene: 8. The V gene's germline CDR1 is LNHDA and CDR2 SQIVND (reference sequence). The CDR3 sequence is 15 residues long. For the CDR3, the DNA is TGTGCCAGTACCCTCGGACAGGGACCCAATCAGCCCCAGCATTTT. Amino acids: CASTLGQGPNQPQHF. The full variable domain, rest sourced from reference TRBV19 and TRBJ1-5, is DGGITQSPKYLFRKEGQNVTLSCEQNLNHDAMYWYRQDPGQGLRLIYYSQIVNDFQKGDIAEGYSVSREKKESFPLTVTSAQKNPTAFYLCASTLGQGPNQPQHFGDGTRLSIL.

This sequence joins TRBV9 and TRBJ2-6, with TRBD1 as a possible D gene (5 bases). The CDR3 has 14 residues. V shed 1 base and J shed 9 bases, with 11 bases lying between them. CDR1 is SGDLS and CDR2 is YYNGEE in the germline V gene. CDR3 in DNA: TGTGCCAGCAGCGTAATGGACAACCTCAACGTCCTGACTTTC. This sequence encodes CASSVMDNLNVLTF.

The J gene is TRBJ2-4, the V gene TRBV27, with D possibly being TRBD1 (5 bases). Germline CDR1 MNHEY, CDR2 SMNVEV (reference sequence). CDR3 length: 14 amino acids. V was pared by 8 bases and J by 7 bases, with 18 bases between. CDR3: CASGQIGRGNIQYF. DNA of the CDR3: TGTGCCAGCGGCCAAATTGGAAGGGGTAACATTCAGTACTTC.

The chain couples TRBV29-1 to TRBJ2-7; D may be TRBD1 (5 bases). Germline CDR1 SQVTM, CDR2 ANQGSEA. V lost 6 bases, J lost 1 base, and 10 bases lay in between. CDR3 length: 12 amino acids. CDR3 loop: CSVSKGSYEQYF. The DNA for the CDR3 is TGCAGCGTCTCAAAGGGGTCCTACGAGCAGTACTTC.

The sample holds one count of this clone. The rearrangement links TRBV7-2 to TRBJ2-5; no firm D call. The germline V and J ends were trimmed by 1 base and 4 bases, with 16 bases remaining between them. Germline V lookup: CDR1 SGHTA, CDR2 FQGNSA. The CDR3 covers 16 residues. Written as DNA, the CDR3 is TGTGCCAGCAGCTTAGTCGGGTCGCTGGTGCCAGAGACCCAGTACTTC. Translation gives CASSLVGSLVPETQYF.

This chain joins TRBV7-6 and TRBJ2-2; 9 bases line up with TRBD1. The CDR3 is 16 residues long. Losses at the gene ends were 5 bases for V and 1 base for J; bases not matched to a gene: 5. From germline, CDR1 is SGHVS and CDR2 FNYEAQ. The CDR3 DNA reads as TGTGCCAGCAGCGGCAGACAGGGGGTGAACACCGGGGAGCTGTTTTTT. It encodes CASSGRQGVNTGELFF.

V and J are TRBV7-3 and TRBJ1-5; D is ambiguous. V dropped 1 base and J dropped 4 bases, with 5 bases sitting between them. CDR3 length: 13 residues. Germline lookup yields CDR1 SGHTA and CDR2 FQGTGA. In DNA, the CDR3 is TGTGCCAGCAGCTTAAAGGAAAATCAGCCCCAGCATTTT. Translation gives CASSLKENQPQHF.

CDR3 sequence: CASTTRGGTEAFF. The CDR3 DNA sequence: TGTGCCAGTACCACTCGGGGGGGTACTGAAGCTTTCTTT. The V and J genes are TRBV19 and TRBJ1-1; D is perhaps TRBD1 (5 bases). The CDR3 runs 13 residues. With 7 bases removed from V and 5 bases from J, the gap between germline ends came to 14 bases. The V gene's germline CDR1 is LNHDA and CDR2 SQIVND (reference sequence).

This chain connects TRBV6-1 to TRBJ1-6, with a possible D match to TRBD1 (5 bases). Germline lookup yields CDR1 MNHNS and CDR2 SASEGT. This CDR3 has 16 residues. V lost 4 bases and J lost 9, with 19 bases in between. Here the CDR3 DNA reads TGTGCCAGCAGTGCAAAGGAGGGGCTGGCGAGTTCACCCCTCCACTTT. Residues: CASSAKEGLASSPLHF.

The rearrangement links TRBV27 to TRBJ2-5; D perhaps matches TRBD2 (6 bases). Trimming cost V 6 bases and J 5 bases, with 19 bases left between them. Germline values: CDR1 MNHEY, CDR2 SMNVEV (reference sequence). CDR3 length equals 15 residues. As DNA, the CDR3 is TGTGCCAGCAGGAGGAGGGGTCGGGACGGGGAGACCCAGTACTTC. Amino acid sequence: CASRRRGRDGETQYF.